These T cell receptor beta chains were read from a single sample in a study of blood T cell repertoires in COVID-19. Only in-frame clones appear in the TCRdb table, and some are missing; sequencing was by immunoSEQ multiplex PCR. This sample has around 160,000 clones, with about 90% found just once. Sequencing used peripheral blood. These receptors originate from an older man with acute or convalescent COVID-19. CDR3s include the opening cysteine and the closing phenylalanine or tryptophan. Size is stated for part of the rows, as once, few or many counts, or as a class when the clone is expanded.

j_call clone_size v_call cdr3_aa
TRBJ1-3 - TRBV7-9 CASSPTNRDSGNTIYF
TRBJ2-7 - TRBV7-9 CASSLFHRGNEQYF
TRBJ1-3 - TRBV10-1 CASSESIGGAGGEGNTIYF
TRBJ1-5 once TRBV28 CASSFGQGPQHF
TRBJ2-5 - TRBV11-2 CASSLGHRGQETQYF
TRBJ2-1 - TRBV28 CASSFPGGPYNEQFF
TRBJ1-5 - TRBV5-5 CASSLRGQASGQPQHF
TRBJ2-7 - TRBV6-5 CASSWTSGRSGEQYF
TRBJ1-2 - TRBV10-3 CAISESVQTNNYGYTF
TRBJ1-2 - TRBV28 CASSPDIAFSRDGYTF